The clone carrying this T cell receptor (beta chain) appeared many times. The record originates from a study of low-dose radiotherapy and immunotherapy resistance in tumors. Germline V gene data show CDR1 as SGHRS and CDR2 as YFSETQ. V dropped 2 bases and J dropped 5; count of bases not matched to a gene: 6. The CDR3 contains 14 residues. Time point here: before trial treatment. First-strand cDNA relied on TRAV- and TRBV-specific primers spanning alpha and beta chains. The authors ran 15 to 20 PCR cycles to amplify TCRs with a constant-region primer and V-primer adapter. TCRdb redid the calling of the reads with MiXCR, one entry per CDR3 protein. The table shows about 60,000 distinct CDR3 sequences, with 25% occurring only once.

The sample here was PBMCs, taken before treatment. The source is a male donor with prostate cancer. The V and J genes are TRBV5-1 and TRBJ1-2, with 7 nucleotides matching TRBD1. This CDR3 is CASSLGTDEYGYTF. The DNA for the CDR3 is TGCGCCAGCAGCTTAGGGACAGATGAATATGGCTACACCTTC.